The 8 T cell receptor beta chains given below trace back to one sample, sequenced in a study of blood T cell repertoires in COVID-19. Produced via immunoSEQ multiplex PCR; TCRdb's table is partial and in-frame only. The sample records more than 150,000 clones, roughly 80% being singletons. Material for sequencing was peripheral blood. These receptor sequences come from a woman of 80 years or more with COVID-19, enrolled during active disease.

The sample holds one count of this clone. The chain links TRBV5-1 to TRBJ2-2; D is unclear. Germline CDR1 reads SGHRS; CDR2 reads YFSETQ. This CDR3 is 11 amino acids long. The V end lost 5 bases, the J end lost 4 bases, and 3 bases lay between the germline ends. CDR3 bases: TGCGCCAGCAGGAGCACCGGGGAGCTGTTTTTT. Translating it yields CASRSTGELFF.

The V gene is TRBV19, the J gene TRBJ2-2, with TRBD1 identical over 8 bases. Germline CDR1 and CDR2: LNHDA and SQIVND (reference sequence). The CDR3 sequence is 13 residues long. V shed 4 bases and J 8 bases; nucleotides not matched to a gene: 3. CDR3 bases: TGTGCCAGTAGTACCGACAGGGGAGGGGAGCTGTTTTTT. Translation gives CASSTDRGGELFF.

The rearrangement links TRBV3-1 (or the pseudogene TRBV3-2) to TRBJ1-3, with D perhaps TRBD1 (6 bases). CDR3 size: 16 residues. V dropped 6 bases and J dropped 3 bases, with 18 bases sitting between them. CDR1 LGHDT and CDR2 YNNKEL come from the germline V gene (reference sequence). This chain's CDR3 is CASSPVPGHLGNTIYF. The CDR3 nucleotides are TGTGCCAGCAGTCCAGTTCCGGGACACCTTGGAAACACCATATATTTT.

For the CDR3, the DNA is TGTGCCAGCAGCCCAGGGGCTCTTAAAGCCTACGAGCAGTACTTC. Amino acids: CASSPGALKAYEQYF. V gene TRBV28 combines with J gene TRBJ2-7, with a weak D call TRBD1 (6 bases). The CDR3 has 15 residues. CDR1 is MDHEN and CDR2 is SYDVKM in the germline V gene. V lost 6 bases, J lost 2 bases, and 17 bases lay in between.

The V gene is TRBV11-2, the J gene TRBJ2-3; 7 bases are shared with TRBD1. The CDR3 spans 15 residues. J lost 0 bases, V lost 4 bases, and 4 bases had no gene match. Germline CDR1 is SGHAT and CDR2 is FQNNGV. The CDR3 nucleotides are TGTGCCAGCAGCTCGACAGGGTTCAGCACAGATACGCAGTATTTT. Its protein is CASSSTGFSTDTQYF.

The rearrangement joins TRBV5-8 to TRBJ2-7, with unresolved D. The CDR3 has 15 amino acids. CDR1 and CDR2 from the germline V gene are SGHTS and YDEGEE. Trimming removed 4 bases from V and 5 bases from J, with 19 bases in between. The CDR3 DNA follows: TGTGCCAGCAGCCAAGGTGGTCGTGGCCAGGACGAGCAGTACTTC. This translates into CASSQGGRGQDEQYF.

This chain connects TRBV28 to TRBJ2-5; no clear D gene. Germline values: CDR1 MDHEN, CDR2 SYDVKM. The CDR3 consists of 14 residues. Trimming left V 2 bases short and J 5 bases short, with 12 bases between. CDR3: CASSLRVGHETQYF. CDR3 nucleotides: TGTGCCAGCAGTTTAAGAGTTGGTCACGAGACCCAGTACTTC. Full variable domain (rest looked up from reference TRBV28 and TRBJ2-5): DVKVTQSSRYLVKRTGEKVFLECVQDMDHENMFWYRQDPGLGLRLIYFSYDVKMKEKGDIPEGYSVSREKKERFSLILESASTNQTSMYLCASSLRVGHETQYFGPGTRLLVL.

The CDR3 coding sequence is TGTGCCAGTTATAACCTGGCAGATGAAAAACTGTTTTTT. This translates into CASYNLADEKLFF. J is TRBJ1-4 and V is TRBV19, with unresolved D. CDR3 length: 13 amino acids. V lost 8 bases, J lost 6 bases, and 13 bases lay in between. Germline V gives CDR1 LNHDA, CDR2 SQIVND (reference sequence).